These 18 T cell receptor beta chains originate from one sample sequenced in a study of CD8 T cells in ankylosing spondylitis. Antigen specificity for these receptors is unknown. Regarding the study as a whole: Characteristic of ankylosing spondylitis blood, it appeared, was a TCR beta motif comprising about eight highly homologous variants.

From the 5' RACE reads, TCRdb called clonotypes with MiXCR, one entry per CDR3 protein. In the table there are hundreds of thousands of distinct CDR3 sequences, roughly 27% of which are singletons. The source material was blood, either unsorted or a sorted T cell fraction (not recorded which). The source is a male donor with ankylosing spondylitis.

The rearrangement joins TRBV6-5 to TRBJ2-3, with 7 bases that match TRBD2. Looked up from germline, CDR1 is MNHEY and CDR2 is SVGAGI. The CDR3 totals 16 residues. J was trimmed by 3 bases and V by 3 bases; bases with no gene match: 9. CDR3 region: CASSYDYSGGTDTQYF. DNA for the CDR3: TGTGCCAGCAGTTATGACTACTCCGGGGGGACAGATACGCAGTATTTT.

This chain uses TRBV7-2 with TRBJ2-1, with TRBD2 matching over 7 bases. The CDR3 is 16 residues long. The germline V gene encodes CDR1 SGHTA and CDR2 FQGNSA. Germline trimming cut 0 bases from V and 5 bases from J; bases unmatched to any gene: 7. This chain's CDR3 is CASSLAYLAEDNEQFF. In DNA, the CDR3 is TGTGCCAGCAGCTTAGCGTACCTAGCGGAGGACAATGAGCAGTTCTTC. The whole variable domain, remainder taken from reference TRBV7-2 and TRBJ2-1, is GAGVSQSPSNKVTEKGKDVELRCDPISGHTALYWYRQSLGQGLEFLIYFQGNSAPDKSGLPSDRFSAERTGGSVSTLTIQRTQQEDSAVYLCASSLAYLAEDNEQFFGPGTRLTVL.

The table lists this clonotype with a few counts. The chain recombines TRBV7-9 with TRBJ1-2, with a tentative D call TRBD1 (5 bases). The CDR3 sequence is 14 residues long. Trimming removed 8 bases from V and 6 bases from J, with 19 bases in between. Germline V gene data show CDR1 as SEHNR and CDR2 as FQNEAQ (reference sequence). This chain's CDR3 is CASSGGWGRHGYTF. CDR3 nucleotides: TGTGCCAGCTCCGGGGGGTGGGGCCGGCATGGCTACACCTTC.

This clonotype has just a few counts. V usage is TRBV7-7 and J usage is TRBJ2-7; D gene uncertain. V lost 5 bases and J 2 bases, leaving 16 bases between the germline ends. There are 15 residues in the CDR3. The V gene's germline CDR1 is SSHAT and CDR2 FNYEAQ (reference sequence). CDR3 amino acids: CASSPIGQVPYEQYV. The CDR3 nucleotides read TGTGCCAGCAGCCCCATCGGCCAGGTCCCCTACGAGCAGTACGTC.

The chain carries TRBV20-1 and TRBJ2-3; a possible D gene is TRBD2 (6 bases). Looked up from germline, CDR1 is DFQATT and CDR2 is SNEGSKA (reference sequence). The CDR3 has 16 amino acids. The V and J ends lost 8 bases and 6 bases respectively, with 27 bases between them. CDR3 in DNA: TGCAGTACACCGGGACTGCCTACGGGGTCCCGGGATACGCAGTATTTT. It is translated as CSTPGLPTGSRDTQYF.

The J gene is TRBJ1-2, the V gene TRBV20-1; 8 bases are shared with TRBD1. This CDR3 region has 14 residues. V lost 5 bases, J lost 5 bases, and 10 bases stayed unmatched. Germline V gene data show CDR1 as DFQATT and CDR2 as SNEGSKA (reference sequence). The DNA for the CDR3 is TGCAGTGCTTACAGGGGGTCAATACTATATGGCTACACCTTC. It specifies CSAYRGSILYGYTF.

The rearrangement uses TRBV10-3 and TRBJ2-7; D gene uncertain. CDR1 and CDR2 (germline): ENHRY, SYGVKD. The V end lost 0 bases, the J end lost 1 base, and 10 bases lay between the germline ends. This CDR3 region has 15 residues. The DNA for the CDR3 is TGTGCCATCAGTGAGTCTCAAGCGAGATCCTACGAGCAGTACTTC. As protein: CAISESQARSYEQYF.

The gene calls are TRBV7-2 and TRBJ2-3; tentatively, D is TRBD1 or TRBD2 (5 bases each). Trimming took off 1 base at V and 3 bases at J, with 11 bases between the two ends. Germline V lookup: CDR1 SGHTA, CDR2 FQGNSA. The CDR3 contains 15 residues. In nucleotides, the CDR3 is TGTGCCAGCAGCTTAGACGGGGCTTGGACAGATACGCAGTATTTT. Translating gives CASSLDGAWTDTQYF.

This clonotype was seen only a few times. DNA for the CDR3: TGTGCCAGCAGTCCCCTTCGGACAGGAAGCTCCTACAATGAGCAGTTCTTC. Its protein is CASSPLRTGSSYNEQFF. The V call is TRBV6-2 or TRBV6-3, the J call TRBJ2-1, with 7 positions matching TRBD1. J was trimmed by 0 bases and V by 5 bases; bases with no gene match: 10. This CDR3 region has 17 residues. Germline CDR1 MNHEY, CDR2 SVGEGT.

The chain combines TRBV18 with TRBJ1-6; a weak D match, TRBD1 (6 bases). Trimming shortened V by 3 bases and J by 10 bases, and 16 bases separated the two germline ends. Germline V gene lookup returns CDR1 KGHSH and CDR2 LQKENI. This CDR3 region has 15 residues. CDR3 region: CASSPPDSLGSPLHF. CDR3 DNA: TGTGCCAGCTCACCCCCGGACAGTCTGGGGTCACCCCTCCACTTT.

This clonotype was recorded a few times. The V call is TRBV7-2, the J call TRBJ2-7, with D possibly matching TRBD2 (5 bases). This CDR3 has 14 amino acids. The V gene's germline CDR1 is SGHTA and CDR2 FQGNSA. Deletions cut 4 bases from V and 0 bases from J, with 10 bases between. Here the CDR3 DNA reads TGTGCCAGCAGCTCAAAAGGGAGCTCCTACGAGCAGTACGTC. It encodes CASSSKGSSYEQYV.

The sample holds a few counts of this clonotype. The genes are TRBV5-1 and TRBJ2-3, with TRBD2 identical over 7 bases. V lost 4 bases, J lost 3 bases, and 11 bases stayed unmatched. CDR3 length: 16 residues. Germline lookup yields CDR1 SGHRS and CDR2 YFSETQ. The CDR3 sequence: CASSPDWSGATDTQYF. The DNA of the CDR3 is TGCGCCAGCAGCCCCGATTGGAGCGGGGCTACAGATACGCAGTATTTT.

For this clonotype: The junction and the germline gene differ at one end; a read error may be behind it. The chain is built from TRBV29-1 and TRBJ2-2; 12 bases fit TRBD1. Germline V gives CDR1 SQVTM, CDR2 ANQGSEA. The CDR3 is 14 amino acids. The CDR3 protein is CSVPGQGANGELLF. The CDR3 DNA is TGCAGCGTCCCGGGACAGGGGGCGAACGGGGAGCTGTTATTT.

The sample holds a few counts of this clonotype. V is TRBV7-2 and J is TRBJ2-7; D uncertain. The V and J ends lost 5 bases and 0 bases respectively, with 14 bases between them. From germline, CDR1 is SGHTA and CDR2 FQGNSA. The CDR3 runs 15 residues. The DNA of the CDR3 is TGTGCCAGCAGCCCTATGGGTTACAGCTCCTACGAGCAGTACGTC. It translates to CASSPMGYSSYEQYV.

The chain carries TRBV4-2 and TRBJ1-3, with 7 positions matching TRBD1. CDR1 and CDR2 (germline): LGHNA, YNFKEQ. The length of the CDR3 is 15 residues. J was trimmed by 5 bases and V by 4 bases; bases with no gene match: 8. The CDR3 region is CASSPPTGQRNTIYF. The CDR3, as DNA: TGTGCCAGCAGCCCTCCGACAGGGCAAAGAAACACCATATATTTT.

In its sample, this clonotype was seen a few times. This chain joins TRBV5-6 and TRBJ2-1, with D uncertain. The CDR3 totals 15 residues. Germline CDR1 is SGHDT and CDR2 is YYEEEE. V gave up 2 bases and J gave up 2 bases, with 11 bases separating them. CDR3 sequence reads: CASSFITTTYNEQFF. DNA of the CDR3: TGTGCCAGCAGCTTCATTACTACCACCTACAATGAGCAGTTCTTC.

This chain connects TRBV7-9 to TRBJ1-5; 9 nucleotides align to TRBD1. CDR3 length equals 16 residues. J lost 3 bases, V lost 5 bases, and 8 bases had no gene match. Germline loops: CDR1 SEHNR, CDR2 FQNEAQ (reference sequence). In DNA form, the CDR3 reads TGTGCCAGCAGCGCGACCGGGACAGGGATCAATCAGCCCCAGCATTTT. It codes for CASSATGTGINQPQHF.

This sequence joins TRBV25-1 and TRBJ2-7; perhaps TRBD2 as D (5 bases). Germline CDR1 and CDR2: MGHDK and SYGVNS. The CDR3 length is 16 residues. The V and J ends lost 4 bases and 1 base respectively, with 17 bases between them. Written as DNA, the CDR3 is TGTGCCAGCAGTGTAAATCCCACGGAGGTGTCCTACGAGCAGTACTTC. Translating gives CASSVNPTEVSYEQYF.